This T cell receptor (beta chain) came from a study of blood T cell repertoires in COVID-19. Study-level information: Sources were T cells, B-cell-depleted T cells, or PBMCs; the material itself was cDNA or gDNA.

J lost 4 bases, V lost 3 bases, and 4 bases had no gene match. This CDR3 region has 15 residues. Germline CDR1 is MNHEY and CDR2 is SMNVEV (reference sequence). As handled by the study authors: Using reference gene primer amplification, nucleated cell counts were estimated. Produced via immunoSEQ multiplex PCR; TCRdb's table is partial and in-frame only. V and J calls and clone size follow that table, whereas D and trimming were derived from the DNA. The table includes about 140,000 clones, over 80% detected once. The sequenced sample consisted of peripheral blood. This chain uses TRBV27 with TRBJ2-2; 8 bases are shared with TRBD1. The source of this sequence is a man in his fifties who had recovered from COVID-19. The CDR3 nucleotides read TGTGCCAGCAGTTTGTGGACAGGGACCACCGGGGAGCTGTTTTTT. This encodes CASSLWTGTTGELFF.